Listed below are T cell receptor beta chains from one sample, sequenced in a study of response to subunit inactivated influenza vaccine. MiXCR, run by TCRdb on the RT-PCR reads, gives a single entry per CDR3 protein. The sample has almost 250,000 distinct CDR3 sequences; over 9% are singletons. This specimen was non-naive T cells sorted from PBMCs, taken 14 to 15 days before vaccination. The receptors come from a man aged 50 to 59 who received an inactivated influenza vaccine. The CDR3 runs from the conserved cysteine through the conserved F or W. A D gene is named only where the DNA matches it firmly. Size tells how often a clone was seen (once, few, many) or the class of an expanded clone, and some rows leave it out.

V: TRBV3-1; size: few; J: TRBJ2-7; D: -; CDR3: CASSPGFSAFYEQYF; DNA: TGTGCCAGCAGCCCCGGCTTTTCGGCATTCTACGAGCAGTACTTC
V: TRBV7-2; size: many; J: TRBJ2-7; D: -; CDR3: CASSPSPLLSYEQYF; DNA: TGTGCCAGCAGCCCCTCCCCCCTCCTCTCCTACGAGCAGTACTTC
V: TRBV29-1; size: many; J: TRBJ1-5; D: TRBD1; CDR3: CSGGQVFQPQHF; DNA: TGCAGCGGAGGACAGGTATTTCAGCCCCAGCATTTT
V: TRBV5-6; size: many; J: TRBJ2-1; D: -; CDR3: CASSLLRENNEQFF; DNA: TGTGCCAGCAGCTTGCTACGGGAGAACAATGAGCAGTTCTTC
V: TRBV20-1; size: once; J: TRBJ2-2; D: TRBD2; CDR3: CCARGSGSPQNTGELFF; DNA: TGCTGTGCTAGGGGTAGCGGGAGTCCCCAGAACACCGGGGAGCTGTTTTTT
V: TRBV14; size: many; J: TRBJ1-1; D: -; CDR3: CASSRRDHEAFF; DNA: TGTGCCAGCAGCCGCCGGGACCATGAAGCTTTCTTT
V: TRBV10-3; size: -; J: TRBJ1-2; D: TRBD1; CDR3: CAIKIGQGEGGYTF; DNA: TGTGCCATCAAGATTGGACAGGGGGAGGGTGGCTACACCTTC
V: TRBV5-1; size: -; J: TRBJ1-2; D: -; CDR3: CASSLGGDNNYGYTF; DNA: TGCGCCAGCAGCTTGGGAGGGGACAATAACTATGGCTACACCTTC
V: TRBV25-1; size: -; J: TRBJ1-2; D: -; CDR3: CASRGAGMGYTF; DNA: TGTGCCAGCAGGGGGGCAGGGATGGGCTACACCTTC
V: TRBV20-1; size: -; J: TRBJ2-3; D: TRBD2; CDR3: CSAGRGGPTDTQYF; DNA: TGCAGTGCCGGGCGCGGGGGGCCCACAGATACGCAGTATTTT
V: TRBV6-5; size: -; J: TRBJ1-2; D: -; CDR3: CASSYSTGWAASNYGYTF; DNA: TGTGCCAGCAGTTACTCGACAGGCTGGGCAGCATCTAACTATGGCTACACCTTC
V: TRBV2; size: many; J: TRBJ2-1; D: TRBD2; CDR3: CASKGLAIRIYNEQFF; DNA: TGTGCCAGCAAGGGACTAGCGATCCGAATCTACAATGAGCAGTTCTTC
V: TRBV12-3/TRBV12-4; size: -; J: TRBJ1-2; D: -; CDR3: CASTGGGGWDGYTF; DNA: TGTGCCAGCACCGGGGGAGGGGGATGGGATGGCTACACCTTC
V: TRBV2; size: few; J: TRBJ2-1; D: -; CDR3: CASRGYNEQFF; DNA: TGTGCCAGCAGGGGGTACAATGAGCAGTTCTTC
V: TRBV5-6; size: -; J: TRBJ2-2; D: -; CDR3: CASSFQRRGGELFF; DNA: TGTGCCAGCAGCTTCCAGAGGCGAGGCGGGGAGCTGTTTTTT
V: TRBV7-2; size: -; J: TRBJ2-1; D: TRBD2; CDR3: CASSPTGTSITEQFF; DNA: TGTGCCAGCAGCCCGACCGGGACTAGCATTACTGAGCAGTTCTTC
V: TRBV27; size: -; J: TRBJ1-6; D: -; CDR3: CASSLFRDSPLYF; DNA: TGTGCCAGCAGTTTATTCCGGGATTCACCCCTCTACTTT
V: TRBV7-2; size: few; J: TRBJ2-1; D: TRBD2; CDR3: CASSLAHLAGGYNEQFF; DNA: TGTGCCAGCAGCTTAGCCCACCTAGCGGGGGGGTACAATGAGCAGTTCTTC
V: TRBV3-1; size: few; J: TRBJ2-3; D: -; CDR3: CASSQARPDTQYF; DNA: TGTGCCAGCAGCCAAGCACGGCCCGATACGCAGTATTTT
V: TRBV11-2; size: -; J: TRBJ2-1; D: -; CDR3: CASSLVAAGGPQEFF; DNA: TGTGCCAGCAGCTTAGTGGCAGCGGGCGGGCCCCAGGAATTCTTC
V: TRBV7-8; size: -; J: TRBJ2-5; D: TRBD1; CDR3: CASSPPRDSQETQYF; DNA: TGTGCCAGCAGCCCCCCCCGGGACAGCCAAGAGACCCAGTACTTC
V: TRBV12-3/TRBV12-4; size: -; J: TRBJ2-7; D: TRBD2; CDR3: CASSPRLALSPSSYEQYF; DNA: TGTGCCAGCAGTCCGCGACTAGCTCTTAGCCCGAGCTCCTACGAGCAGTACTTC
V: TRBV7-2; size: few; J: TRBJ2-1; D: TRBD2; CDR3: CASSLDAGVGNEQFF; DNA: TGTGCCAGCAGCTTAGATGCGGGAGTCGGCAATGAGCAGTTCTTC
V: TRBV4-1; size: -; J: TRBJ2-1; D: -; CDR3: CASSQVSGASSYNEQFF; DNA: TGCGCCAGCAGCCAAGTATCGGGAGCCAGCTCCTACAATGAGCAGTTCTTC
V: TRBV11-2; size: -; J: TRBJ2-3; D: -; CDR3: CASSGWDVSSTDTQYF; DNA: TGTGCCAGCAGCGGATGGGACGTATCAAGCACAGATACGCAGTATTTT
V: TRBV29-1; size: -; J: TRBJ2-3; D: TRBD2; CDR3: CSVQTSGGSRADTQYF; DNA: TGCAGCGTGCAGACTAGCGGGGGATCCCGGGCAGATACGCAGTATTTT
V: TRBV19; size: -; J: TRBJ2-7; D: -; CDR3: CASSIGSVYEQYF; DNA: TGTGCCAGTAGTATTGGGTCAGTCTACGAGCAGTACTTC
V: TRBV30; size: -; J: TRBJ2-1; D: TRBD2; CDR3: CAWNTGGPYNEQFF; DNA: TGTGCCTGGAATACGGGGGGTCCCTACAATGAGCAGTTCTTC
V: TRBV28; size: -; J: TRBJ2-2; D: TRBD2; CDR3: CASSLQAGGPHTGELFF; DNA: TGTGCCAGCAGTTTACAAGCGGGAGGGCCGCACACCGGGGAGCTGTTTTTT
V: TRBV7-2; size: -; J: TRBJ2-1; D: TRBD2; CDR3: CASSLEASGSYNEQFF; DNA: TGTGCCAGCAGCTTAGAGGCTAGCGGGAGTTACAATGAGCAGTTCTTC
V: TRBV12-3/TRBV12-4; size: few; J: TRBJ2-6; D: -; CDR3: CASNSGAGANVLTF; DNA: TGTGCCAGCAACAGTGGTGCTGGGGCCAACGTCCTGACTTTC
V: TRBV6-4; size: few; J: TRBJ2-7; D: TRBD2; CDR3: CANSTGTSFGEQYF; DNA: TGTGCCAACTCAACCGGGACTAGCTTCGGCGAGCAGTACTTC
V: TRBV20-1; size: -; J: TRBJ2-1; D: TRBD2; CDR3: CSARPSSGRASEQFF; DNA: TGCAGTGCTAGGCCGTCTAGCGGGAGGGCCAGTGAGCAGTTCTTC
V: TRBV14; size: few; J: TRBJ2-1; D: TRBD2; CDR3: CASSQLAGGLYNEQFF; DNA: TGTGCCAGCAGCCAACTAGCGGGAGGCCTTTACAATGAGCAGTTCTTC
V: TRBV5-1; size: -; J: TRBJ2-1; D: TRBD1; CDR3: CASSVGQGHEQFF; DNA: TGCGCCAGCAGCGTGGGACAGGGCCATGAGCAGTTCTTC
V: TRBV4-2; size: -; J: TRBJ1-2; D: TRBD1; CDR3: CASSQDQTGGDYGYTF; DNA: TGTGCCAGCAGCCAAGACCAGACAGGGGGAGACTATGGCTACACCTTC
V: TRBV6-2/TRBV6-3; size: few; J: TRBJ1-5; D: -; CDR3: CASRIGTGGNQPQHF; DNA: TGTGCCAGCAGAATCGGGACTGGGGGGAATCAGCCCCAGCATTTT
V: TRBV28; size: few; J: TRBJ2-7; D: TRBD2; CDR3: CASSQEMGGEQYF; DNA: TGTGCCAGCAGTCAAGAAATGGGAGGGGAGCAGTACTTC
V: TRBV12-3/TRBV12-4; size: -; J: TRBJ2-7; D: -; CDR3: CASSFQGQAYEQYF; DNA: TGTGCCAGCAGTTTTCAGGGGCAGGCCTACGAGCAGTACTTC
V: TRBV7-2; size: -; J: TRBJ1-5; D: -; CDR3: CASSQWGVHQPQHF; DNA: TGTGCCAGCAGCCAGTGGGGGGTACATCAGCCCCAGCATTTT
V: TRBV11-2; size: many; J: TRBJ1-6; D: TRBD1; CDR3: CASSLDGTGVSPLHF; DNA: TGTGCCAGCAGCTTAGATGGGACAGGGGTTTCACCCCTCCACTTT
V: TRBV4-1; size: -; J: TRBJ1-1; D: -; CDR3: CASSPTQGQKGTEAFF; DNA: TGCGCCAGCAGCCCCACCCAAGGACAAAAGGGGACTGAAGCTTTCTTT
V: TRBV12-3/TRBV12-4; size: -; J: TRBJ2-5; D: -; CDR3: CASSLIVRKQETQYF; DNA: TGTGCCAGCAGTTTAATCGTGAGGAAACAAGAGACCCAGTACTTC
V: TRBV7-9; size: few; J: TRBJ2-2; D: -; CDR3: CASSAGTNTGELFF; DNA: TGTGCCAGCAGCGCTGGCACGAACACCGGGGAGCTGTTTTTT
V: TRBV19; size: -; J: TRBJ2-3; D: -; CDR3: CASSGGQGTDTQYF; DNA: TGTGCCAGTAGCGGAGGGCAGGGGACAGATACGCAGTATTTT
V: TRBV11-2; size: -; J: TRBJ1-2; D: -; CDR3: CASSRRLSGLRDYGYTF; DNA: TGTGCCAGCAGCAGACGTTTGTCAGGCTTAAGGGACTATGGCTACACCTTC